Included here is one TCR beta chain sequence, with context. Its antigen is still unknown. Data came from immunoSEQ multiplex PCR; TCRdb stores just in-frame clones and leaves some out. Among around 86,000 clones, around 90% were seen once, and the ten largest hold around 8%. The sample is drawn from a study of T cell responses to AZD1222 COVID-19 vaccine. Study information: Second-dose timings of about 4 or about 12 weeks were pooled.

The study, taken as a whole, reports: The donor cohort was predominantly white British with a female majority, and clonal diversity may have been underestimated.

The input for sequencing was peripheral blood, taken on day 0 of AZD1222 vaccination. The clonotype originates from an adult in good health.

The CDR3 protein is CASSPGVTNQPQHF. In DNA, the CDR3 is TGTGCCAGCAGTCCGGGAGTTACAAATCAGCCCCAGCATTTT. The chain uses TRBV3-1 (or the pseudogene TRBV3-2) and TRBJ1-5; no reliable D call. Trimming removed 6 bases from V and 4 bases from J, with 13 bases in between. Germline V gene lookup returns CDR1 LGHDT and CDR2 YNNKEL (reference sequence). The CDR3 length is 14 residues.